This TCR beta chain was recorded in a study of CD8+ T cells in alopecia areata (dated by TCRdb to between 2017 and 2018). Context from the whole study: Skin from C3H/HeJ donors aged about 6-12 months with spontaneous alopecia was grafted onto female C3H/HeJ recipients aged about 7-10 weeks. In both human patients and the C3H/HeJ mouse model, the study applied high-throughput TCRbeta sequencing to look at T cell clonal expansion in alopecia areata. Human TCRbeta sequencing covered scalp tissue and sorted CD4+ and CD8+ peripheral blood T cells from patchy and totalis/universalis alopecia areata patients and healthy controls. Scalp clonality was compared among normal scalp (n=4), patchy alopecia areata scalp (n=8), and alopecia totalis/universalis scalp (n=8). The RNA source kit depended on sample type: the PAXgene miRNA kit for fixed scalp, the miRNeasy kit for PBMCs, and the RNeasy kit for mouse skin. Amplification of TCRbeta CDR3 regions was done by immunoSEQ multiplex PCR using 35 Vbeta forward primers and 13 Jbeta reverse primers.

Library preparation employed the immunoSEQ multiplex PCR assay. To provide template for TCR sequencing, every sample had RNA extracted and reverse transcribed into cDNA. SuperScript III was used for first-strand cDNA synthesis, primed with a 2:1 mix of oligo-dT and random hexamers. A synthetic immune receptor repertoire was used to gauge amplification bias, and whatever bias remained was removed computationally. Sequencing of the libraries was done on Illumina HiSeq with 60 bp reads that cover the CDR3, reading from J toward V. Per the source publication's procedure: Raw reads were preprocessed for error removal, and CDR3 was defined according to IMGT conventions as running from the conserved cysteine to phenylalanine. To get clonality, Shannon entropy was normalized by log2 of the number of productive unique TCRs and the result was subtracted from 1. Whether each scalp clone was CD4 or CD8 was inferred by checking scalp TCRbeta sequences against the CD4 and CD8 repertoires from sorted blood. TCRdb took over this immuneACCESS table, retaining in-frame rearrangements with V and J assigned. Such tables are incomplete; in checked studies, under half of the missing clones stem from an unresolved V gene, and the remainder is unexplained. Clone size and the V and J calls come from that table; the DNA yielded D and trimming. In this sample the table shows about 300,000 clones, and no singletons are among them. The ten biggest clones cover 0.9% to 1.5% of the sample.

Cells from mouse cutaneous lymph nodes were pooled, stained for CD4, CD8alpha, NKG2D, NKG2ACE and other markers, and then sorted on a BD Influx. To note about this clone: Its target antigen remains unknown. The gene names and germline sequences given are murine. The CDR3 end lies 4 residues beyond the end of the read and is filled in from the germline J gene. This sample includes further DNA sequences coding for the same CDR3.

Looking up the germline V gene yields CDR1 NNHDY and CDR2 SYVADS. Spanning cysteine to phenylalanine, the CDR3 consists of 13 amino acids. The CDR3 was read in part: 27 bases, with the frame set at base 1. Trimming costs V 5 bases and J 0 bases, and their ends lie 8 bases apart. What the research found in general, with its limitations: Lesional scalp, especially in alopecia totalis/universalis, showed higher clonality and more expanded CD8+ clones than normal scalp, suggesting antigenic drive. Unlike mouse skin, where gammadelta T cells dominate, normal human skin contains resident alphabeta T cells that get sequenced too, which complicates analysis of the scalp TCR repertoire. Compared with mice, TCR sequences shared between patients were less clear, possibly partly because of HLA diversity across the patient population.

Sequenced sample: CD4+ T cells sorted from a lymph node. This sequence was found in a C3H/HeJ mouse with alopecia areata. Mice of this line possess the MHC haplotype H2-k. The rearrangement combines TRBV13-3 with TRBJ1-2; TRBD1 is a weak D gene call, 5 bases matching. The CDR3 has the sequence CASRQGANSDYTF. The CDR3 DNA, read in part, is TGTGCCAGCAGGCAGGGCGCAAACTCC.